This entry concerns a single TCR beta chain. No antigen is known for it. Method: immunoSEQ multiplex PCR; TCRdb's copy keeps in-frame clones and lacks some. The repertoire holds about 17,000 clones, with approximately 84% as singletons. The sample comes from a study of PD-1 blockade in classical Hodgkin lymphoma. Overall study results and limits: When set against healthy donors, newly diagnosed patients were reported to show lower baseline TCR diversity.

Germline V gene data show CDR1 as MDHEN and CDR2 as SYDVKM. Trimming took off 4 bases at V and 4 bases at J, with 10 bases between the two ends. This CDR3 is built from 14 residues. Time point defined: cycle 4 day 1 (C4D1), after less than 7 weeks of nivolumab. Every one of the patients relapsed after autologous stem cell transplantation (brentuximab vedotin exposure was variable). Magnetic negative selection served to purify CD4+ T cells out of PBMCs that had been thawed. The V and J genes are TRBV28 and TRBJ1-4; a weak D match, TRBD1 (6 bases). The receptor was isolated from a human donor with classical Hodgkin lymphoma. The material was CD4+ T cells from blood, obtained before the fourth cycle of nivolumab. The CDR3 loop is CASSWGLGNEKLFF. The CDR3 DNA follows: TGTGCCAGCAGTTGGGGGCTGGGTAATGAAAAACTGTTTTTT.